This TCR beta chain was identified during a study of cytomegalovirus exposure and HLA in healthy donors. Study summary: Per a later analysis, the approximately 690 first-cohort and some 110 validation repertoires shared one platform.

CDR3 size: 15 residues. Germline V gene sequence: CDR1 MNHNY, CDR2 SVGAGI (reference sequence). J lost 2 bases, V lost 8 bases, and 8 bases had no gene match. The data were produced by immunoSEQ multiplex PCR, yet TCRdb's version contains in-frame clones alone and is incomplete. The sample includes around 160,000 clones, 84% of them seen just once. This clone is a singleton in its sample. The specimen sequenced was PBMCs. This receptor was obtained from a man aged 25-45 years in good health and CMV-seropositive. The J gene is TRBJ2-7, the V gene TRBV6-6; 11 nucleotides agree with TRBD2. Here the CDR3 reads CASVLTSGRPYEQYF. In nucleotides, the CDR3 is TGTGCCAGCGTCCTCACTAGCGGGAGACCCTACGAGCAGTACTTC.